The next 10 T cell receptor beta chains were all read from a single sample in a study of blood T cell repertoires in COVID-19. Libraries were prepared by immunoSEQ multiplex PCR; TCRdb keeps only in-frame clonotypes and omits some of them. The sample shows roughly 250,000 clones, 70% to 85% of them seen only once. Sequencing was performed on peripheral blood. The origin of the receptors is a woman in her thirties or forties with active or convalescent COVID-19.

This clone is a singleton in its sample. Mismatch with germline at one junction end may stem from a read error. The chain joins TRBV7-7 to TRBJ2-1, with D possibly matching TRBD1 (5 bases). The CDR3 is made up of 13 amino acids. Germline V gives CDR1 SSHAT, CDR2 FNYEAQ (reference sequence). CDR3 region: CASSKDTRDEQFF. In DNA, the CDR3 is TGTGCTAGCAGCAAGGACACCAGGGATGAGCAGTTCTTC.

The rearrangement uses TRBV3-1 (or the pseudogene TRBV3-2) and TRBJ1-6; 8 nucleotides line up with TRBD1. The V gene's germline CDR1 is LGHDT and CDR2 YNNKEL (reference sequence). CDR3 length: 17 amino acids. J was trimmed by 2 bases and V by 0 bases; bases with no gene match: 3. The CDR3 DNA sequence: TGTGCCAGCAGCCAAGATCGGACAGGGCCCTATAATTCACCCCTCCACTTT. Amino acids: CASSQDRTGPYNSPLHF.

The chain couples TRBV7-3 to TRBJ1-3; a possible D gene is TRBD1 (5 bases). V lost 2 bases, J lost 0 bases, and 11 bases lay in between. The CDR3 contains 16 residues. Germline values: CDR1 SGHTA, CDR2 FQGTGA. The CDR3 DNA reads TGTGCCAGCAGCTTAGGGGCGGCGAGCTCTGGAAACACCATATATTTT. Its translation is CASSLGAASSGNTIYF.

The V and J genes are TRBV9 and TRBJ1-1; TRBD1 aligns across 8 bases. The CDR3 has 17 amino acids. Germline lookup yields CDR1 SGDLS and CDR2 YYNGEE. Losses at the gene ends were 3 bases for V and 3 bases for J; bases not matched to a gene: 13. CDR3 bases: TGTGCCAGCAGCGCCTACCCACTTACAGGGGGGGACACTGAAGCTTTCTTT. It specifies CASSAYPLTGGDTEAFF.

This clone was observed a handful of times. This chain links TRBV19 with TRBJ2-7; 10 bases agree with TRBD1. V lost 8 bases, J lost 1 base, and 5 bases stayed unmatched. CDR3 length: 14 residues. Germline V lookup: CDR1 LNHDA, CDR2 SQIVND (reference sequence). The CDR3 DNA reads TGTGCCAGTGACAGGGGGCGAGGGTCCTACGAGCAGTACTTC. This sequence encodes CASDRGRGSYEQYF.

The chain joins TRBV11-2 to TRBJ2-5, with D maybe TRBD1 (6 bases). The CDR3 contains 15 residues. The germline V and J ends were trimmed by 1 base and 2 bases, with 11 bases remaining between them. Germline V CDR1 and CDR2: SGHAT, FQNNGV. The CDR3 is CASSLGDKAQETQYF. CDR3 nucleotide sequence: TGTGCCAGCAGCTTAGGGGACAAGGCTCAAGAGACCCAGTACTTC.

Worth noting for this clone: Within the sample, other DNA sequences also encode this same CDR3. The chain is built from TRBV10-3 and TRBJ2-7; a possible D gene is TRBD1 (6 bases). The CDR3 runs 13 residues. The V gene's germline CDR1 is ENHRY and CDR2 SYGVKD. V was cut by 2 bases and J by 2 bases, with 7 bases left in between. Here the CDR3 reads CAISETGTYEQYV. The CDR3 DNA sequence: TGTGCCATCAGTGAGACAGGGACCTACGAGCAGTACGTC.

In its sample, this clone was seen a few times. This chain uses TRBV30 with TRBJ1-3; TRBD1 is a possible D gene (5 bases). Trimming left V 5 bases short and J 4 bases short, with 12 bases between. The germline CDR1 and CDR2 sequences are GTSNPN and SVGIG (reference sequence). The CDR3 is made up of 13 amino acids. CDR3 DNA sequence: TGTGCCTGGGACAGCGGAATCGGAAACACCATATATTTT. Translated, it gives CAWDSGIGNTIYF.

J is TRBJ2-7 and V is TRBV21-1; the table gives TRBD1 as D, unverified against the DNA. TRBV21-1 is reported as a pseudogene. This CDR3 contains 17 residues. CDR3 region: CASSKVRDRMSSYEQYV. The CDR3 coding sequence is TGTGCCAGCAGCAAGGTAAGGGACAGAATGAGCTCCTACGAGCAGTACGTC.

The chain is built from TRBV30 and TRBJ1-5, with unresolved D. The germline gives CDR1 GTSNPN, CDR2 SVGIG (reference sequence). V lost 3 bases and J lost 5, with 17 bases in between. This CDR3 spans 15 amino acids. The CDR3 reads CAWSERGYYDQPQHF. The DNA of the CDR3 is TGTGCCTGGAGCGAACGGGGATACTACGATCAGCCCCAGCATTTT.